This T cell receptor (beta chain) emerged from a study of cytomegalovirus exposure and HLA in healthy donors. Whole-study findings and limits: Available immune exposure information covered CMV serostatus only. HLA allele associations emerged for 15,000 to 20,000 TCR beta sequences in a later analysis, at 0.05 false discovery rate. It is likely that the observed cluster of highly shared sequence variants was a sequencing artifact.

As for this clone: Antigen specificity is unknown.

Per germline, CDR1 GTSNPN and CDR2 SVGIG (reference sequence). The CDR3 is made up of 16 amino acids. Trimming removed 2 bases from V and 3 bases from J; junction bases left unmatched: 7. The donors (healthy individuals) were bone marrow donors. The PCR employed 60 Vbeta primers together with 13 Jbeta primers. Profiled with immunoSEQ multiplex PCR; TCRdb holds only in-frame clones, not every one. The sample table includes about 130,000 clones. The chain joins TRBV30 to TRBJ2-6, with 7 bases identical to TRBD1. The origin of this receptor is a woman between 55 and 75 years old in good health and CMV-seronegative. The sample comprised PBMCs. Here the CDR3 reads CAWSRSGGYGANVLTF. CDR3 nucleotides: TGTGCCTGGAGTAGGTCAGGGGGATATGGGGCCAACGTCCTGACTTTC.